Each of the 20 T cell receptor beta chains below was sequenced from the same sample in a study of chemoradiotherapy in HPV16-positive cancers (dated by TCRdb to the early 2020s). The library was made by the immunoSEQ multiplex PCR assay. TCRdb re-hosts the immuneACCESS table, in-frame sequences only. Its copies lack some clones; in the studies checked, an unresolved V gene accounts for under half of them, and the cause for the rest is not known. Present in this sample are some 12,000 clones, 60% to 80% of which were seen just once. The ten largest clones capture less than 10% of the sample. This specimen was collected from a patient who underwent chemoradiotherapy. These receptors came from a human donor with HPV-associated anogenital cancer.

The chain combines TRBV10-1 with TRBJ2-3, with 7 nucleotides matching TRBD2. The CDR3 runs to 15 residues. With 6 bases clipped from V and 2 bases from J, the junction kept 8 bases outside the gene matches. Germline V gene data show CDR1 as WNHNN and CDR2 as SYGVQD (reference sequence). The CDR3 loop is CASSDGTINTDTQYF. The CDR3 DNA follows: TGCGCCAGCAGCGACGGGACTATCAACACAGATACGCAGTATTTT.

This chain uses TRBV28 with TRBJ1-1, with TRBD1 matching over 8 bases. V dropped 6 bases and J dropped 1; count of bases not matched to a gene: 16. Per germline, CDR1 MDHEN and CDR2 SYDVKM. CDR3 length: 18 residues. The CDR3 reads CASRPPDRQGIANTEAFF. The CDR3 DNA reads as TGTGCCAGCAGACCCCCAGATCGACAGGGGATAGCGAACACTGAAGCTTTCTTT.

CDR3 DNA: TGTGCCAGCAGATTAGCGGGAGTTAACACCGGGGAGCTGTTTTTT. This gives the protein CASRLAGVNTGELFF. The rearrangement uses TRBV6-6 and TRBJ2-2; 9 bases align to TRBD2. The trim removed 6 bases at V and 2 bases at J, leaving 4 bases unmatched. The CDR3 consists of 15 residues. Germline lookup yields CDR1 MNHNY and CDR2 SVGAGI (reference sequence).

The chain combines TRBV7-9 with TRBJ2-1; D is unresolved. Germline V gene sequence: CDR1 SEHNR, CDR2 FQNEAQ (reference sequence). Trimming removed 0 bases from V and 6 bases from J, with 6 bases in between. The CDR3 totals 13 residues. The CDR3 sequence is CASSLAGGNEQFF. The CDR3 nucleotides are TGTGCCAGCAGCTTAGCGGGTGGCAATGAGCAGTTCTTC.

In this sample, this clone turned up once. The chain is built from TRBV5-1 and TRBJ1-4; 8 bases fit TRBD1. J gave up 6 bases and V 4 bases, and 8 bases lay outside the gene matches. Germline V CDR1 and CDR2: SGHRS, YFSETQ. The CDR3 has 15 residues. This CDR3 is CASSLMTGVDEKLFF. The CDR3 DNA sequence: TGCGCCAGCAGCCTAATGACAGGGGTGGATGAAAAACTGTTTTTT.

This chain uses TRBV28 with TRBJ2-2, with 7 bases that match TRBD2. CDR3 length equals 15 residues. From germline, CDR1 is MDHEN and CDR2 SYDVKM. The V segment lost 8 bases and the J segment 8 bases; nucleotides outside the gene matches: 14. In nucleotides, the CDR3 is TGTGCCAGCTACCAGGGCGGCGGGAGCTCGGGGGAGCTGTTTTTT. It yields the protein CASYQGGGSSGELFF.

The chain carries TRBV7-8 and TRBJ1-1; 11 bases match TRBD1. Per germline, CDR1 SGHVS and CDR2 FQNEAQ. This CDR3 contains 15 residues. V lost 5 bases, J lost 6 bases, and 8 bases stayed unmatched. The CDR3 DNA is TGTGCCAGCAGCCAGACACCGGGACAGGGGGCTGAAGCTTTCTTT. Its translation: CASSQTPGQGAEAFF.

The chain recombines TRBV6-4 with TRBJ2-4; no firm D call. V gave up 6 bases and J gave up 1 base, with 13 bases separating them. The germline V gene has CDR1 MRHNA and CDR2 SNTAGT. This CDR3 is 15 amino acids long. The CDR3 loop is CASRTLGIAKNIQYF. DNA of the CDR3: TGTGCCAGCAGGACACTGGGGATCGCCAAAAACATTCAGTACTTC.

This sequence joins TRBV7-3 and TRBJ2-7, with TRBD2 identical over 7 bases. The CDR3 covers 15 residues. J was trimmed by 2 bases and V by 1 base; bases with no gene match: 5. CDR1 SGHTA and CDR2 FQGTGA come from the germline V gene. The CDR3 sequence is CASSLSASGAYEQYF. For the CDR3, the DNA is TGTGCCAGCAGCTTAAGCGCTAGCGGAGCCTACGAGCAGTACTTC.

As DNA, the CDR3 is TGTGCCAGCGGCGGGGAGAGCACAGATACGCAGTATTTT. It translates to CASGGESTDTQYF. The V and J genes are TRBV7-8 and TRBJ2-3; possible D gene TRBD2, 6 bases. This CDR3 has 13 residues. Germline V gives CDR1 SGHVS, CDR2 FQNEAQ. V shed 8 bases and J shed 0 bases, with 9 bases lying between them. The whole variable domain, remainder taken from reference TRBV7-8 and TRBJ2-3, is GAGVSQSPRYKVAKRGQDVALRCDPISGHVSLFWYQQALGQGPEFLTYFQNEAQLDKSGLPSDRFFAERPEGSVSTLKIQRTQQEDSAVYLCASGGESTDTQYFGPGTRLTVL.

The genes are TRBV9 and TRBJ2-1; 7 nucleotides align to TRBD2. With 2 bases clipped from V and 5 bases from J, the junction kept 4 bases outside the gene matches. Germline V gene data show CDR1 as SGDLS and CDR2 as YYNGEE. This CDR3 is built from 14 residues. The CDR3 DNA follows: TGTGCCAGCAGCGTGGGCGGGAGCCACAATGAGCAGTTCTTC. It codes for CASSVGGSHNEQFF.

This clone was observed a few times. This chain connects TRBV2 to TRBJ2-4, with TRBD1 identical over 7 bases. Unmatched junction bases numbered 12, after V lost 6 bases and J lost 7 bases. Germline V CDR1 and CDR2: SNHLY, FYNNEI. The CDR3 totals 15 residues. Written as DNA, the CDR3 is TGTGCCAGCAGCCGGACAACAGGGGTGGCGAACATTCAGTACTTC. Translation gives CASSRTTGVANIQYF.

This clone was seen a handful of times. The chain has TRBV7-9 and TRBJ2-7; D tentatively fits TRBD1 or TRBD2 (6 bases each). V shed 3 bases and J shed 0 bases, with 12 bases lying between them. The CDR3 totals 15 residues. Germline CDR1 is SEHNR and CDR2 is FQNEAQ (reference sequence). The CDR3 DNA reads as TGTGCCAGCAGCTTCTTTGGGGGGCCCTCCTACGAGCAGTACTTC. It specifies CASSFFGGPSYEQYF.

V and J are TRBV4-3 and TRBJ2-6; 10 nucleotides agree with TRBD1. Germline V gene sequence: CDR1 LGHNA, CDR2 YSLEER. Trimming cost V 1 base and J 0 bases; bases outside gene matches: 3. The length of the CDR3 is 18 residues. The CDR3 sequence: CASSQAGQGTSGANVLTF. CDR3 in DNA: TGCGCCAGCAGCCAAGCGGGACAGGGGACCTCTGGGGCCAACGTCCTGACTTTC.

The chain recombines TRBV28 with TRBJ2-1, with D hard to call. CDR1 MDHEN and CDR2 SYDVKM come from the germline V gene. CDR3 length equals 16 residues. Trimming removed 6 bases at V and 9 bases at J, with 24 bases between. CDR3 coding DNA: TGTGCCAGCAGCTATAGGCTGGGATCACACACGACTGAGCAGTTCTTC. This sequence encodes CASSYRLGSHTTEQFF.

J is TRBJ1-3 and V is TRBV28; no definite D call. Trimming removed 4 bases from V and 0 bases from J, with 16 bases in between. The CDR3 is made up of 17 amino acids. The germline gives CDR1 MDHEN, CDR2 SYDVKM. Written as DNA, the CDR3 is TGTGCCAGCAGTTCTATTCCCATTAGTGCCTCTGGAAACACCATATATTTT. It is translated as CASSSIPISASGNTIYF.

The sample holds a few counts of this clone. CDR3 sequence: CASRLEFQGQTQYF. The CDR3, as DNA: TGTGCAAGTCGCTTAGAATTTCAGGGACAGACCCAGTACTTC. This chain joins TRBV12-2 and TRBJ2-5. TRBV12-2 counts as a pseudogene. This CDR3 spans 14 amino acids.

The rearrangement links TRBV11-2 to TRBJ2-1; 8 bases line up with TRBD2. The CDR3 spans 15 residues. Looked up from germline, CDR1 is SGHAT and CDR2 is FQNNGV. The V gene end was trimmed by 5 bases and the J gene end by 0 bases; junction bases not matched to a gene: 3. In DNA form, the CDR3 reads TGTGCCAGCAGCAACCTAGCGGGCTCCTACAATGAGCAGTTCTTC. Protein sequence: CASSNLAGSYNEQFF.

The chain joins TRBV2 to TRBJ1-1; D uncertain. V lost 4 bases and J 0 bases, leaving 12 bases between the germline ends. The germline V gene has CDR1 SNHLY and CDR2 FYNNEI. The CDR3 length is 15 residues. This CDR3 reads CASSVSTGMNTEAFF. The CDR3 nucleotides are TGTGCCAGCAGTGTTTCAACTGGCATGAACACTGAAGCTTTCTTT.

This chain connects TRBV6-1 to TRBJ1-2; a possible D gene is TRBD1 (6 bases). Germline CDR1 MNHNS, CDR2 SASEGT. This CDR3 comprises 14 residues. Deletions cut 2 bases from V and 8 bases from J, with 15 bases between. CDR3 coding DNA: TGTGCCAGCAGTGAAAGCGGGGGGCGGCAAGGCTACACCTTC. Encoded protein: CASSESGGRQGYTF.